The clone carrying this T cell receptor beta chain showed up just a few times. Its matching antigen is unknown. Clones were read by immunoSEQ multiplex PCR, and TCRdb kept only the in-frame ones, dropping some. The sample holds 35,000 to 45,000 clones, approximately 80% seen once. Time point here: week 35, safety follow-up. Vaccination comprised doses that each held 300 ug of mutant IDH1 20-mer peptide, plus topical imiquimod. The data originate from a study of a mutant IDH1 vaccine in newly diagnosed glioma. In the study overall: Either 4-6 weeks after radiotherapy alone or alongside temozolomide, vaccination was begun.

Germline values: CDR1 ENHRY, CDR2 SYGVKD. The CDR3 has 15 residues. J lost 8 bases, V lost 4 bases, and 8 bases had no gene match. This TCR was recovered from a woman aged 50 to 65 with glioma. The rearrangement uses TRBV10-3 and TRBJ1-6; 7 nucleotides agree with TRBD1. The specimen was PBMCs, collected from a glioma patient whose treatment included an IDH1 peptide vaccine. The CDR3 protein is CAISGPGQRDSPLHF. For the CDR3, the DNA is TGTGCCATCAGTGGACCGGGACAGAGAGATTCACCCCTCCACTTT.